The T cell receptor beta chain under discussion was sequenced for a study of blood T cell repertoires in COVID-19 (dated by TCRdb to 2018 to 2021). With regard to the full study: Collaborator samples came from the United States, Italy and Spain and covered acute and convalescent phases of COVID-19. The material from the prospective study consisted of cDNA or gDNA derived from T cells, B-cell-depleted T cells, or PBMCs. The dataset comprised deeply sampled blood TCRbeta repertoires from subjects exposed to, actively infected with, or recovered from COVID-19. The repertoires were made available in a free public database intended to serve as a resource for research on the immune response to SARS-CoV-2. Samples came from the ongoing ImmuneRACE study (first 160 participants) plus 1,254 subjects from 6 global collaborators. A de-identified subject ID, COVID-19 status, age in years and sex were almost always included in the sample metadata. Where HLA class I and class II types were available, the types were taken from metadata supplied by the sample provider, not from assay-based typing. Beyond this particular receptor, the publication reports: The amount of clinical and demographic metadata varied by source and participant and was provided uncurated.

CDR1 and CDR2 were assigned from the germline V gene (reference sequence) as PRHDT and FYEKMQ. The CDR3, cysteine through phenylalanine, is 15 amino acids long. Only the CDR3 DNA stays, 45 bases, in frame from base 1. V is clipped by 2 bases and J by 6 bases, and the sequence between their germline boundaries is 13 bases long. Turning to this clone: The antigen this receptor binds is unknown. Base-call qualities are not available, and no considerably larger clone is one nucleotide away.

At one collaborating source in Seattle, patients were enrolled during active infection and were followed longitudinally through the course of disease. Whole blood was collected in K2EDTA tubes by collaborating institutions according to the institutions' own protocols. For TCRbeta analysis, collaborators shipped samples in one of three forms: frozen whole blood, isolated PBMCs, or DNA extracted from either of those sample types. The immunoSEQ Assay, a bias-controlled multiplex PCR, was used to amplify TCRbeta CDR3 regions from genomic DNA. In the original analysis: The number of nucleated cells in each sample was estimated by amplification of reference gene primers within the assay. To quantify the absolute abundance of each unique TCRbeta CDR3 rearrangement, sequence reads were collapsed and filtered. Productive Simpson clonality was computed per sample as the square root of Simpson's diversity index over productive rearrangements. TCRdb carries this immuneACCESS record with in-frame sequences only. Its versions omit some clonotypes, under half of them owing to an unresolved V gene in the studies checked, with the rest unexplained. V, J and clone size reflect that table, while D and trimming were determined from the DNA. In this sample the table shows roughly 75,000 clones, 85% of which occur a single time. The top ten hold around a tenth of the sample.

The sequence derives from a man in his fifties or sixties with COVID-19, enrolled during active disease. The chain couples TRBV13 to TRBJ2-2; matching of 6 bases hints at TRBD1 as the D gene. Source material: peripheral blood. The sequenced DNA: TGTGCCAGCAGCTTAACCTCAGGGGTACCCGGGGAGCTGTTTTTT. Translated, it reads CASSLTSGVPGELFF.